Each of the 9 T cell receptor beta chains below was sequenced from the same sample in a study of early T cells in non-severe SARS-CoV-2 infection. MiXCR was run by TCRdb on the 5' RACE reads, yielding one entry per CDR3 protein. The table has 85,000 to 90,000 distinct CDR3 sequences, approximately 15% seen once. The sequenced sample was whole blood. The source is an adult who was a healthcare worker with PCR-confirmed SARS-CoV-2 infection or an uninfected control (not recorded which).

This clonotype appeared a few times. This chain joins TRBV7-9 and TRBJ2-6; maybe TRBD2 (6 bases). V was trimmed by 1 base and J by 4 bases, leaving 11 bases between them. Germline CDR1 SEHNR, CDR2 FQNEAQ (reference sequence). The length of the CDR3 is 16 residues. The CDR3 here is CASSLGRVSGANVLTF. For the CDR3, the DNA is TGTGCCAGCAGCTTAGGGAGGGTATCCGGGGCCAACGTCCTGACTTTC.

The J gene is TRBJ1-2, the V gene TRBV6-5, with 9 bases matching TRBD1. The CDR3 length is 14 residues. From germline, CDR1 is MNHEY and CDR2 SVGAGI. The V and J ends lost 6 bases and 6 bases, in that order; junction bases with no gene match: 8. CDR3 coding DNA: TGTGCCAGCAGGTTACAGGGGGCCGGGCATGGCTACACCTTC. It encodes CASRLQGAGHGYTF.

This clonotype was counted between two and nine times. The chain combines TRBV29-1 with TRBJ2-1; 14 positions agree with TRBD2. The CDR3 consists of 15 residues. The trim removed 6 bases at V and 8 bases at J, leaving 9 bases unmatched. Germline CDR1 and CDR2: SQVTM and ANQGSEA. The CDR3: CSVAGLAGATHEQFF. CDR3 in DNA: TGCAGCGTGGCGGGACTAGCGGGGGCTACACATGAGCAGTTCTTC.

The V call is TRBV18, the J call TRBJ2-1, with D maybe TRBD2 (6 bases). Germline V gives CDR1 KGHSH, CDR2 LQKENI. The V end lost 6 bases, the J end lost 0 bases, and 15 bases lay between the germline ends. The CDR3 has 16 amino acids. This CDR3 reads CASSSSETSSYNEQFF. The DNA of the CDR3 is TGTGCCAGCTCCTCATCCGAGACTAGCTCCTACAATGAGCAGTTCTTC.

The V gene is TRBV29-1, the J gene TRBJ2-5, with D unclear. CDR3 length equals 13 residues. The V gene lost 4 bases and the J gene lost 0 bases, with 9 bases spanning the gap. Germline CDR1 reads SQVTM; CDR2 reads ANQGSEA. The CDR3 sequence is CSVGQAHQETQYF. The CDR3 coding sequence is TGCAGCGTTGGCCAGGCACACCAAGAGACCCAGTACTTC.

The rearrangement uses TRBV6-2 or TRBV6-3 and TRBJ2-7, with 14 bases lining up with TRBD2. Trimming at V came to 5 bases and at J to 2 bases, leaving 5 bases not matched to a gene. CDR3 length: 16 amino acids. Germline values: CDR1 MNHEY, CDR2 SVGEGT. DNA of the CDR3: TGTGCCAGCAGTCCTCGACTAGCGGGAGGGCCCTACGAGCAGTACTTC. It is translated as CASSPRLAGGPYEQYF.

The V call is TRBV3-1, the J call TRBJ1-5; D not certain. The CDR3 covers 12 residues. The V end lost 3 bases, the J end lost 4 bases, and 4 bases lay between the germline ends. Germline-derived CDR1 and CDR2 are LGHDT and YNNKEL (reference sequence). CDR3 in amino acids: CASSQLNQPQHF. The CDR3 DNA reads TGTGCCAGCAGCCAGCTGAATCAGCCCCAGCATTTT.

The V gene is TRBV11-3, the J gene TRBJ2-1, with TRBD2 matching over 8 bases. Germline CDR1 SGHNT, CDR2 YENEEA. The V segment lost 2 bases and the J segment 7 bases; nucleotides outside the gene matches: 7. There are 15 residues in the CDR3. For the CDR3, the DNA is TGTGCCAGCAGCTTAACCAGCGGGAGTTTAAATGAGCAGTTCTTC. Protein: CASSLTSGSLNEQFF.

Note on this clonotype: Just one base apart from a much larger clone, this may be a read error. The genes are TRBV29-1 and TRBJ1-1, with a weak D call TRBD1 (5 bases). The V end lost 7 bases, the J end lost 6 bases, and 12 bases lay between the germline ends. Germline CDR1 and CDR2: SQVTM and ANQGSEA. The CDR3 totals 11 residues. CDR3 amino acids: CSAGGSAEAFF. The CDR3 DNA sequence: TGCAGCGCGGGGGGAAGCGCTGAAGCTTTCTTT.